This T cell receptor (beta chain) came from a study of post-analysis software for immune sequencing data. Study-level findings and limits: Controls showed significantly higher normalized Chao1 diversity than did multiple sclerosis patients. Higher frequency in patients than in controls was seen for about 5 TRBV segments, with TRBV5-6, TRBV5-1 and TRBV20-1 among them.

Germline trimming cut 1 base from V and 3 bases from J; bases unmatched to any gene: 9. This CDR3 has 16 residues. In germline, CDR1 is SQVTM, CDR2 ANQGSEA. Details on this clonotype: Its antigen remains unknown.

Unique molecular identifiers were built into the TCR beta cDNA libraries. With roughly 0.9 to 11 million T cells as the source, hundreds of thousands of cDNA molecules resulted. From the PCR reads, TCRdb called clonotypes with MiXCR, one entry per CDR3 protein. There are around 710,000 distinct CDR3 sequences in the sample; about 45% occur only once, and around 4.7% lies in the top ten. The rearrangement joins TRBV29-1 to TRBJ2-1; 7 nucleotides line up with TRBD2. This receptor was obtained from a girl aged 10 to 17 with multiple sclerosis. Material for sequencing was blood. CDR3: CSVEGSVGGSYNEQFF. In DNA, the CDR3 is TGCAGCGTTGAAGGCAGCGTAGGCGGGAGCTACAATGAGCAGTTCTTC.